The 17 T cell receptor beta chains in this list originate from one sample, sequenced in a study of blood T cells in healthy people across ages. Primers used in a second PCR of about 7 to 11 cycles were a sample-barcoded 5' primer and a J-beta primer mix. TCRdb used MiXCR to reprocess the 5' RACE reads, holding one entry per CDR3 protein. The profile covers more than 1,400,000 distinct CDR3 sequences, with 42% appearing a single time and less than 8% taken by the ten largest. Sequenced sample: blood. The origin of the receptors is a woman between 18 and 29 years old in good health.

This clonotype was picked up a small number of times. The rearrangement links TRBV6-5 to TRBJ1-5; 8 positions match TRBD1. The CDR3 sequence is 14 residues long. CDR1 MNHEY and CDR2 SVGAGI come from the germline V gene. V gave up 5 bases and J gave up 3 bases; unmatched junction bases: 3. The CDR3 nucleotides read TGTGCCAGCAGTCGGACAGGGCCCAATCAGCCCCAGCATTTT. It yields the protein CASSRTGPNQPQHF.

The V gene is TRBV5-1, the J gene TRBJ2-1, with D perhaps matching TRBD2 (6 bases). V gave up 5 bases and J gave up 6 bases, with 15 bases separating them. This CDR3 is 14 amino acids long. Per germline, CDR1 SGHRS and CDR2 YFSETQ. The CDR3 DNA reads as TGCGCCAGCAGGAACGGGGGTTTCGTCAATGAGCAGTTCTTC. Amino acid sequence: CASRNGGFVNEQFF.

V gene TRBV3-1 combines with J gene TRBJ2-7, with D tentatively TRBD1 (5 bases). Germline CDR1 reads LGHDT; CDR2 reads YNNKEL (reference sequence). Trimming left V 2 bases short and J 1 base short, with 9 bases between. The CDR3 contains 14 residues. The CDR3 bases are TGTGCCAGCAGCCAAATCAGGGCATCCTACGAGCAGTACTTC. Translating gives CASSQIRASYEQYF.

This clonotype was detected only a few times. The chain uses TRBV7-2 and TRBJ2-1, with 8 bases that match TRBD1. The CDR3 has 14 residues. V lost 5 bases, J lost 6 bases, and 6 bases stayed unmatched. Germline CDR1 SGHTA, CDR2 FQGNSA. The CDR3 coding sequence is TGTGCCAGCAGCCCCAGGGGGCGATCCAATGAGCAGTTCTTC. It translates to CASSPRGRSNEQFF.

The chain recombines TRBV7-8 with TRBJ2-5; no clear D. Trimming took 6 bases from V and 2 from J, leaving 13 bases between them. CDR3 length: 14 residues. CDR1 is SGHVS and CDR2 is FQNEAQ in the germline V gene. The CDR3 region is CASSIFSIQETQYF. CDR3 coding DNA: TGTGCCAGCAGTATATTCTCGATACAAGAGACCCAGTACTTC. Variable domain in full (rest from reference TRBV7-8 and TRBJ2-5): GAGVSQSPRYKVAKRGQDVALRCDPISGHVSLFWYQQALGQGPEFLTYFQNEAQLDKSGLPSDRFFAERPEGSVSTLKIQRTQQEDSAVYLCASSIFSIQETQYFGPGTRLLVL.

V is TRBV29-1 and J is TRBJ2-6, with TRBD1 as a possible D gene (6 bases). Between the trimmed V and J ends, which lost 0 bases and 0 bases, there was a span of 21 bases. From germline, CDR1 is SQVTM and CDR2 ANQGSEA. The CDR3 contains 20 residues. The CDR3 protein is CSVEDRVNRVPSSGANVLTF. The CDR3 bases are TGCAGCGTTGAAGATCGGGTGAACAGGGTGCCGTCCTCTGGGGCCAACGTCCTGACTTTC.

The genes are TRBV15 and TRBJ1-1; no firm D call. CDR3 length: 14 amino acids. The V end lost 0 bases, the J end lost 7 bases, and 12 bases lay between the germline ends. The germline V gene has CDR1 LNHNV and CDR2 YYDKDF (reference sequence). The CDR3 DNA reads as TGTGCCACCAGCAGAGATCTTGGCGTCAGTGAAGCTTTCTTT. It specifies CATSRDLGVSEAFF.

This clonotype was seen a few times. At one end, the junction sequence differs from germline, possibly due to a read error. The chain is built from TRBV29-1 and TRBJ1-1; TRBD1 matches 7 bases. Germline loops: CDR1 SQVTM, CDR2 ANQGSEA. The CDR3 totals 12 residues. CDR3: CSVQDRATEAFF. The DNA for the CDR3 is TGCAGCGTTCAAGACAGGGCCACTGAAGCTTTCTTT.

The chain couples TRBV12-3 or TRBV12-4 to TRBJ2-3; D gene ambiguous. This CDR3 contains 11 residues. V lost 10 bases to trimming and J lost 7 bases, with 12 bases between them. The CDR3 spells CATTQAYTQYF. In DNA, the CDR3 is TGTGCCACCACACAAGCGTATACGCAGTATTTT.

The chain is built from TRBV28 and TRBJ1-2, with 9 bases fitting TRBD1. CDR1 MDHEN and CDR2 SYDVKM come from the germline V gene. After removal of 3 bases from V and 4 bases from J, the junction contained 3 bases not matched to a gene. The CDR3 length is 14 residues. The chain's CDR3 is CASSFRTGVYGYTF. The CDR3 DNA reads TGTGCCAGCAGTTTCCGGACAGGGGTCTATGGCTACACCTTC.

To note about this clonotype: The junction does not match germline at one end; this may be a read error. The chain recombines TRBV2 with TRBJ1-5; D is undetermined. The CDR3 totals 13 residues. Germline lookup yields CDR1 SNHLY and CDR2 FYNNEI. The CDR3 here is CASSPYSNRPQHF. The CDR3 DNA reads as TGTGCCAGCAGCCCGTATAGCAATCGGCCCCAGCATTTT.

This chain joins TRBV3-1 and TRBJ2-1, with 13 bases that match TRBD2. The CDR3 is made up of 16 amino acids. The V and J ends lost 1 base and 12 bases, in that order; junction bases with no gene match: 9. Germline V gene sequence: CDR1 LGHDT, CDR2 YNNKEL (reference sequence). Here the CDR3 DNA reads TGTGCCAGCAGCCAAGGCGGGACTAGCGGGGTTATAGGGCAGTTCTTC. It codes for CASSQGGTSGVIGQFF.

This clonotype appeared a single time. V is TRBV27 and J is TRBJ2-4; D call uncertain. The CDR3 is made up of 15 amino acids. Germline V gene lookup returns CDR1 MNHEY and CDR2 SMNVEV (reference sequence). With 3 bases removed from V and 0 bases from J, the gap between germline ends came to 9 bases. CDR3 sequence (DNA): TGTGCCAGCAGTTTTCGTGGTATAGCCAAAAACATTCAGTACTTC. Translation: CASSFRGIAKNIQYF.

This clonotype was seen more than once but under ten times. The CDR3 coding sequence is TGTGCCAGCAGTTACTCCGCTGGGCCGGGGGCGAACCGGAGCTCCTACAATGAGCAGTTCTTC. Protein: CASSYSAGPGANRSSYNEQFF. The gene calls are TRBV6-5 and TRBJ2-1, with D perhaps matching TRBD1 or TRBD2 (6 bases each). V lost 0 bases to trimming and J lost 0 bases, with 24 bases between them. The CDR3 has 21 amino acids. Germline lookup yields CDR1 MNHEY and CDR2 SVGAGI.

This chain joins TRBV29-1 and TRBJ1-4; D remains ambiguous. CDR1 and CDR2 (germline): SQVTM, ANQGSEA. This CDR3 contains 13 residues. The ends were cut back, 6 bases at V and 8 bases at J, with 16 bases in the middle. This chain's CDR3 is CSVPLGGEEKLFF. CDR3 DNA: TGCAGCGTCCCCTTGGGTGGGGAGGAAAAACTGTTTTTT.

This clonotype was seen only a few times. The chain recombines TRBV15 with TRBJ2-3; 7 positions match TRBD2. This CDR3 is built from 17 residues. Per germline, CDR1 LNHNV and CDR2 YYDKDF (reference sequence). With 5 bases clipped from V and 1 base from J, the junction kept 12 bases outside the gene matches. This CDR3 is CATSPRPLAEGTDTQYF. For the CDR3, the DNA is TGTGCCACCAGCCCCCGACCCCTAGCGGAAGGCACAGATACGCAGTATTTT.

CDR3 sequence: CATSRGQGAAATGELFF. The DNA for the CDR3 is TGTGCCACCAGCAGAGGACAGGGTGCGGCGGCCACCGGGGAGCTGTTTTTT. The chain has TRBV15 and TRBJ2-2; 7 nucleotides align to TRBD1. With V trimmed by 1 base and J by 4 bases, 9 bases remained unmatched. Germline V gene data show CDR1 as LNHNV and CDR2 as YYDKDF (reference sequence). The CDR3 runs to 17 residues.